Listed here are 4 T cell receptor beta chains from one sample, sequenced in a study of shared T cell receptors in the human thymus. Some clones are missing from TCRdb's copy, which holds only in-frame ones; the method was immunoSEQ multiplex PCR. The data contain roughly 660,000 clones, around nine tenths of them singletons. These data also formed part of another study, on human thymus T cells.

Specimen: thymocytes. Receptors originate from a boy less than two years old with a congenital heart defect.

This clone was detected once. This chain joins TRBV6-1 and TRBJ1-2; D is possibly TRBD1 (5 bases). Germline V gene data show CDR1 as MNHNS and CDR2 as SASEGT. The CDR3 has 14 residues. The V end lost 3 bases, the J end lost 4 bases, and 12 bases lay between the germline ends. CDR3 sequence: CASSDYTGGYGYTF. The CDR3 DNA sequence: TGTGCCAGCAGTGACTACACAGGTGGCTATGGCTACACCTTC.

About this clone: Other DNA sequences in the same sample also yield this CDR3. The chain carries TRBV5-5 and TRBJ2-7; D possibly corresponds to TRBD1 (5 bases). This CDR3 contains 14 residues. V lost 0 bases to trimming and J lost 2 bases, with 9 bases between them. Germline V CDR1 and CDR2: SGHKS, YYEKEE (reference sequence). This CDR3 reads CASSLDTGTYEQYF. CDR3 bases: TGTGCCAGCAGCTTGGATACAGGTACCTACGAGCAGTACTTC.

The chain has TRBV27 and TRBJ2-5, with 11 positions matching TRBD1. Germline-derived CDR1 and CDR2 are MNHEY and SMNVEV (reference sequence). V lost 5 bases, J lost 5 bases, and 13 bases stayed unmatched. This CDR3 has 17 residues. This CDR3 is CASSPNTGTGGTETQYF. CDR3 DNA: TGTGCCAGCAGTCCGAATACCGGGACAGGGGGTACGGAGACCCAGTACTTC.

The chain recombines TRBV9 with TRBJ2-7; perhaps TRBD2 as D (6 bases). The CDR3 contains 16 residues. Per the germline V gene, CDR1 is SGDLS and CDR2 is YYNGEE. V was shortened by 0 bases and J by 2 bases, with 15 bases between the two germline ends. The CDR3 is CASSVGGKLAAYEQYF. The CDR3 DNA is TGTGCCAGCAGCGTAGGGGGCAAATTAGCGGCCTACGAGCAGTACTTC.